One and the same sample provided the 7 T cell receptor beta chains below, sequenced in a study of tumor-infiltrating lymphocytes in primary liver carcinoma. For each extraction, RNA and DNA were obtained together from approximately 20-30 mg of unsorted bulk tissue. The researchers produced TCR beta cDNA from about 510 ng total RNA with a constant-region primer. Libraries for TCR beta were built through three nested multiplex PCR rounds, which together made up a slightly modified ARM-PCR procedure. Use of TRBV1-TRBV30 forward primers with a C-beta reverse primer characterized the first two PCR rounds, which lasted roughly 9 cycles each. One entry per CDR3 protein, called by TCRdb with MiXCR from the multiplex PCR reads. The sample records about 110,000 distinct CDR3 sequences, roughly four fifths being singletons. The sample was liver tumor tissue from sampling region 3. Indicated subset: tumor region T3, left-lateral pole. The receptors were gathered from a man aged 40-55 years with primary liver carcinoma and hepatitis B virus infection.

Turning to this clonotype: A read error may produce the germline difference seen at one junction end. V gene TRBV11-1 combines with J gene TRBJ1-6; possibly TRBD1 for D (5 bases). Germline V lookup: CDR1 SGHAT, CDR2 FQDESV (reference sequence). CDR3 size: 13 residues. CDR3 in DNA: TGTGCTAGCAGCCGGACACTAGTTTCACCCCACCACTTT. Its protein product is CASSRTLVSPHHF.

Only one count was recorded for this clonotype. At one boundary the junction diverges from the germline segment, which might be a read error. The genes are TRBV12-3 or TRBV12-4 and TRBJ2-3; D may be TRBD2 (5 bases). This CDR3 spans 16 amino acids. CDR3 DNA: TGTACCAGCAGTCCCTCGGAAGGCGGGCACAGAGATACGCAGTATTTT. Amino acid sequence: CTSSPSEGGHRDTQYF.

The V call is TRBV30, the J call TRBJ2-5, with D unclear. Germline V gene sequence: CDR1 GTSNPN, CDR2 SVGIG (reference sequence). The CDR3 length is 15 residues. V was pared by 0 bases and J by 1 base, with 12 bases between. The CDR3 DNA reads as TGTGCCTGGAGTGTACCGAGCCAAGCCCAAGAGACCCAGTACTTC. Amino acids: CAWSVPSQAQETQYF.

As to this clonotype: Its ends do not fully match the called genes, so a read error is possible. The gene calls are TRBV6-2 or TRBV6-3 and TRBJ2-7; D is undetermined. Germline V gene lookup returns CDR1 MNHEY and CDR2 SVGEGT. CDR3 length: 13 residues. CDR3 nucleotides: TGTGCCAGCAGTTATGAGGTACGCTACGAACAGTACTTC. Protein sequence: CASSYEVRYEQYF.

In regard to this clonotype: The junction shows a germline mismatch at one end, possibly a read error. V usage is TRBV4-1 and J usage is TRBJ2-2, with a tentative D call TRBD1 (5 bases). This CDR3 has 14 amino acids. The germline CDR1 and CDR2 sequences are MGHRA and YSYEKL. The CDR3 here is CASSQVATTRELFF. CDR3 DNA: TGCGCCAGCAGCCAAGTCGCCACCACCAGGGAACTGTTTTTT.

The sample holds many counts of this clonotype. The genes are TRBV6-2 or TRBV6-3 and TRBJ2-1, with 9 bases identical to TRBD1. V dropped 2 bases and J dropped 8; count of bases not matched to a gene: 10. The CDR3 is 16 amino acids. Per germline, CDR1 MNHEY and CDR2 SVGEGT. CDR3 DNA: TGTGCCAGCAGTTACGCGGATGGGACAGGGAACGATGAGCAGTTCTTC. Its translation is CASSYADGTGNDEQFF.

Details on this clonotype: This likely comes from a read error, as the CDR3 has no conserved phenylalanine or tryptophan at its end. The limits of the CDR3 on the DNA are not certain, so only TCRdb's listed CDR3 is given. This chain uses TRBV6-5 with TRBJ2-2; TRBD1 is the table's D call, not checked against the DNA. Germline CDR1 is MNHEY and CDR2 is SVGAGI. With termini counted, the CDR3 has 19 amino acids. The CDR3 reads CASSYSRPGHALGTGELFV.